This T cell receptor (beta chain) was sequenced for a study of beta chain features in type 1 diabetes. Trimming shortened V by 6 bases and J by 4 bases, and 11 bases separated the two germline ends. The CDR3 is made up of 13 amino acids. This clone appeared a single time. Since all of the isolated RNA was reverse transcribed, expressed TCRB transcripts were what got sequenced. TCRdb's copy holds only in-frame clones and misses some; the assay was immunoSEQ multiplex PCR. The repertoire holds a few hundred thousand clones, with about 12% as singletons. The sequencing sample was made of naive CD4+ T cells from blood. The sequence was collected from a man aged 18 to 30 in good health. This sequence joins TRBV5-3 and TRBJ1-5; D gene ambiguous. Being an ORF, TRBV5-3 has a function that is uncertain. CDR3: CARTRRENQPQHF. The CDR3 DNA sequence: TGTGCCAGAACTCGCCGGGAAAATCAGCCCCAGCATTTT.